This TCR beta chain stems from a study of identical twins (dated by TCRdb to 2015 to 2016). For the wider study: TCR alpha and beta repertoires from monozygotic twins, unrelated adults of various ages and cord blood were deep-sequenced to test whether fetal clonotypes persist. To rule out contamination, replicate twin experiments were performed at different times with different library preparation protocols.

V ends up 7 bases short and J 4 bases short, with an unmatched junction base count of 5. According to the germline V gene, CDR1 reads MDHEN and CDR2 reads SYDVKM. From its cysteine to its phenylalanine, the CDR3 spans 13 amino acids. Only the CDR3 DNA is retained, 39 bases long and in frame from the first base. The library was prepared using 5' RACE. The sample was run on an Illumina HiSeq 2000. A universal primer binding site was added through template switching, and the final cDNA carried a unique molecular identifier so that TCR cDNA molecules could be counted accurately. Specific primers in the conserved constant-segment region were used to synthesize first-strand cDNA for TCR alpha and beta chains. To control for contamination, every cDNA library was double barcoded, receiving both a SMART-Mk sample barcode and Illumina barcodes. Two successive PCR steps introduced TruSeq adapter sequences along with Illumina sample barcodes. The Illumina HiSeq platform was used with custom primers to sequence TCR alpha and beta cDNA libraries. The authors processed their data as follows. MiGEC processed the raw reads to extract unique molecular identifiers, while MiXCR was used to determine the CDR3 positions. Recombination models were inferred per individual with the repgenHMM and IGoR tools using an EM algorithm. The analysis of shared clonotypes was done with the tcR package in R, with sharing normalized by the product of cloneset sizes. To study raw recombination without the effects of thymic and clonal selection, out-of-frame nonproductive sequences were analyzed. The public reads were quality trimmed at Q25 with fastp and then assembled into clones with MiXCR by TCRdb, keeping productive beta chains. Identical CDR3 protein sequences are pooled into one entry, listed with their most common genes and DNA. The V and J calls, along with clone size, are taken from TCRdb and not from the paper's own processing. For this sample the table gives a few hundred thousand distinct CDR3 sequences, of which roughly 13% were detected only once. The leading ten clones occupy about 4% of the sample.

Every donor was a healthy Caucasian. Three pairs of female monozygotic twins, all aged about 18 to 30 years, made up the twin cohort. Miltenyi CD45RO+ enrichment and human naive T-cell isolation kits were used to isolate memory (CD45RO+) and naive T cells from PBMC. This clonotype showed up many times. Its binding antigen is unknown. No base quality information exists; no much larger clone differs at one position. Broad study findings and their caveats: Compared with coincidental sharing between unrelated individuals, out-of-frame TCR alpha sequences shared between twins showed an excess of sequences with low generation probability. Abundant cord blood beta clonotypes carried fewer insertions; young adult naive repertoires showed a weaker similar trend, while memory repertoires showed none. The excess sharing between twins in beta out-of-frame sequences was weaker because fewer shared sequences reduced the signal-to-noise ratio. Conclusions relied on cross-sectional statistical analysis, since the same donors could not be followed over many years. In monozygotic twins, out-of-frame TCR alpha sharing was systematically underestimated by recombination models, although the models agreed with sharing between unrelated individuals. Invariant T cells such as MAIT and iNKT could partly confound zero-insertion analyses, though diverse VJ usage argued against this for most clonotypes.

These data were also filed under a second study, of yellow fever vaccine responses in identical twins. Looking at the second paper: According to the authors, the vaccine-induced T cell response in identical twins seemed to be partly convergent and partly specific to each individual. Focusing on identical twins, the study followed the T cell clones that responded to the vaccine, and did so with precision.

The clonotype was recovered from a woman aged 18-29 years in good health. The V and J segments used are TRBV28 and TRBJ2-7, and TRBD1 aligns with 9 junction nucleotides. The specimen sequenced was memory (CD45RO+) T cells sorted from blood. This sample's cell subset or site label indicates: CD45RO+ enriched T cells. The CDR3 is CASTDRGWYEQYF. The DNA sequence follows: TGTGCCAGCACTGACAGGGGGTGGTACGAGCAGTACTTC. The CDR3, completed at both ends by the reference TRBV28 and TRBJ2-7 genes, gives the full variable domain DVKVTQSSRYLVKRTGEKVFLECVQDMDHENMFWYRQDPGLGLRLIYFSYDVKMKEKGDIPEGYSVSREKKERFSLILESASTNQTSMYLCASTDRGWYEQYFGPGTRLTVT.